Given below is one T cell receptor beta chain in context. The antigen is unknown. The data were taken from a study of persistence of HIV-infected CD4 T cells. Overall study findings and caveats: TCR analyses could not target the rare provirus-carrying CMV-responding cells. Degenerate expanded CDR3beta sequences were enriched among CMV- and Gag-responding cells.

This CDR3 is 15 amino acids long. Germline loops: CDR1 KGHDR, CDR2 SFDVKD. J lost 5 bases, V lost 3 bases, and 8 bases had no gene match. This was the immunoSEQ version 4 assay in survey mode. Some clones are missing from TCRdb's copy, which holds only in-frame ones; the method was immunoSEQ multiplex PCR. The table records roughly 35,000 clones, about 85% of them present only once. The stimulus was lysate of CMV-infected fibroblasts, roughly 10 ug/mL. Memory cells lacking CD40L and CD69 with high CD45RO were sorted. Donors had CD4+ T cell counts above 400 cells/uL and were CMV-seropositive. Before stimulation, PBMCs underwent CD8+ T cell depletion.

This clonotype was sampled from an adult man with HIV who was CMV-seropositive. J is TRBJ2-5 and V is TRBV24-1, with TRBD1 matching 7 bases. This material consisted of CD4+ T cells sorted from PBMCs after approximately 19-hour stimulation, taken from a patient who received antiretroviral therapy. The CDR3 sequence is CATSDVTGSVETQYF. The CDR3 DNA is TGTGCCACCAGTGATGTGACAGGGAGTGTGGAGACCCAGTACTTC.